These T cell receptor beta chains were read from a single sample in a study of blood T cell repertoires in COVID-19. TCRdb's table, derived via immunoSEQ multiplex PCR, lists solely in-frame clones and lacks some. The table shows about 360,000 clones, with about 88% occurring only once. Material for sequencing was peripheral blood. The receptors were gathered from a woman in her sixties or seventies with COVID-19, enrolled during active disease. Each CDR3 is given without its conserved first and last residue. A D gene is named only where the DNA matches it firmly.

CDR3 length: 13
D gene: TRBD1
J gene: TRBJ1-3
V gene: TRBV6-7
CDR3 protein: ASSHYRGIGNTIY

CDR3 length: 15
D gene: TRBD2
J gene: TRBJ2-3
V gene: TRBV5-1
CDR3 protein: ASSLGSGGVPTDTQY

CDR3 length: 15
D gene: TRBD2
J gene: TRBJ2-5
V gene: TRBV7-9
CDR3 protein: ASSSGDRLAGVETQY

CDR3 length: 11
D gene: -
J gene: TRBJ2-3
V gene: TRBV19
CDR3 protein: ASSPGGTDTQY

CDR3 length: 13
D gene: TRBD1
J gene: TRBJ1-5
V gene: TRBV27
CDR3 protein: ASRLTGIIYQPQH

CDR3 length: 13
D gene: -
J gene: TRBJ1-4
V gene: TRBV4-2
CDR3 protein: ASSQTGLEGKNCF

CDR3 length: 11
D gene: -
J gene: TRBJ1-2
V gene: TRBV21-1
CDR3 protein: ASSSAGYYGYT

CDR3 length: 14
D gene: TRBD2
J gene: TRBJ2-1
V gene: TRBV10-3
CDR3 protein: AISRLAGDSYNEQF

CDR3 length: 11
D gene: -
J gene: TRBJ1-1
V gene: TRBV2
CDR3 protein: ASSESRGTEAF

CDR3 length: 10
D gene: -
J gene: TRBJ2-7
V gene: TRBV18
CDR3 protein: ASSIQGYEQY